This is a list of T cell receptor beta chains from one sample in a study of T cells in Graves' hyperthyroidism and ophthalmopathy. One entry per CDR3 protein, called by TCRdb with MiXCR from the multiplex PCR reads. Among around 720,000 distinct CDR3 sequences listed, approximately 40% were seen once. The material sequenced was blood. These receptors came from a woman aged 40 to 50 with Graves' hyperthyroidism. CDR3s include the opening cysteine and the closing phenylalanine or tryptophan. D genes are given only for firm matches. Not every row has a clone size; where given, it reads once, few, many or a size class.

DNA,CDR3,D,J,V,size
TGTGCCAGCAGCGTCGGGGAAAGCGGGCAGCCCCAGCATTTT,CASSVGESGQPQHF,.,TRBJ1-5,TRBV9,few
TGTGCCAGCAGCTCAGGCCCCGGACGACAAAGCAACTATGGCTACACCTTC,CASSSGPGRQSNYGYTF,.,TRBJ1-2,TRBV7-9,.
TGTGCCAGTAGATCCACGCACAACCAGGGGGAGCCCCAGCATTTT,CASRSTHNQGEPQHF,TRBD1,TRBJ1-5,TRBV19,few
TGTGCCAGCAGTTCTTACAGGGAGAGTGCAGAAAAACTGTTTTTT,CASSSYRESAEKLFF,.,TRBJ1-4,TRBV6-5,few
TGTGCCAGCAGCTGGGTGGACAGCAGCGACACTGAGCAGTTCTTC,CASSWVDSSDTEQFF,.,TRBJ2-1,TRBV14,.
TGTGCCAGCAGCCAAGGGATTGGGGGCGCGAACACCGGGGAGCTGTTTTTT,CASSQGIGGANTGELFF,.,TRBJ2-2,TRBV14,many
TGTGCCAGCAGCCCTAGGGTCGCCGGGGACGAGCAGTACTTC,CASSPRVAGDEQYF,.,TRBJ2-7,TRBV7-9,few
TGTGCCAGCAGCGTCGGGACTGGAGGGAGAGAAGAGCAGTACTTC,CASSVGTGGREEQYF,.,TRBJ2-7,TRBV13,few
TGTGCCAGCAGTTCGGGCATGATGACTGAAGCTTTCTTT,CASSSGMMTEAFF,.,TRBJ1-1,TRBV6-6,few
TGCGCCAGCAGCCAAGATGTGAGGGTTGGAACCTATGGCTACACCTTC,CASSQDVRVGTYGYTF,.,TRBJ1-2,TRBV4-1,few
TGCAGCGTTGAGTCCAGTCACGCCTACGAGCAGTACTTC,CSVESSHAYEQYF,.,TRBJ2-7,TRBV29-1,many
TGTGCCAGCAGTGAAGGGGGCAGGGGAATCTATGGCTACACCTTC,CASSEGGRGIYGYTF,TRBD1,TRBJ1-2,TRBV6-5,.
TGTGCCTGGAGTGCGGGACAGGGCTATGGCTACACCTTC,CAWSAGQGYGYTF,TRBD1,TRBJ1-2,TRBV30,few
TGCAGCGCGATAGCCGACAGGGTGGGGTATGGCTACACCTTC,CSAIADRVGYGYTF,TRBD1,TRBJ1-2,TRBV29-1,many
TGTGCCAGCAGTTACTCCGGACAGGGGAGTCAGCCCCAGCATTTT,CASSYSGQGSQPQHF,TRBD1,TRBJ1-5,TRBV6-2/TRBV6-3,few
TGCGCCAGCAGCTACTATCAGGGACAGGGTGGTGAAAAACTGTTTTTT,CASSYYQGQGGEKLFF,TRBD1,TRBJ1-4,TRBV5-1,.
TGCAGTGCAAGAGCCGGGGGGGCCTACGAGCAGTACTTC,CSARAGGAYEQYF,TRBD2,TRBJ2-7,TRBV20-1,.
TGTGCCAGCAGTTCTACAGGGGGCTGGCAGCCCCAGCATTTT,CASSSTGGWQPQHF,TRBD1,TRBJ1-5,TRBV6-6,.
TGTGCCATCAGTGAGAAAGTGGACAGGGGCTTCTCCGAGCAGTACTTC,CAISEKVDRGFSEQYF,TRBD1,TRBJ2-7,TRBV10-3,once
TGTGCCAGCAGCTTAAACAACTATGGCTACACCTTC,CASSLNNYGYTF,.,TRBJ1-2,TRBV5-6,many
TGTGCCAGCCGAAGGACAGGGGGTCAGGAGACCCAGTACTTC,CASRRTGGQETQYF,TRBD1,TRBJ2-5,TRBV5-8,.
TGTGCCAGTAGTATGGACCTCCGCACTGAAGCTTTCTTT,CASSMDLRTEAFF,.,TRBJ1-1,TRBV19,few
TGTGCCAGCAGTTTAGGCCGATCCGTTTTCAATGGCTACACCTTC,CASSLGRSVFNGYTF,.,TRBJ1-2,TRBV28,few
TGTGCCAGCAGTTACAGGCCCCTCTATGGCTACACCTTC,CASSYRPLYGYTF,.,TRBJ1-2,TRBV6-6,few
TGTGCCATCAGTGAAGTGGGCACTGAAGCTTTCTTT,CAISEVGTEAFF,.,TRBJ1-1,TRBV10-3,.
TGTGCCAGCAGAAAGGTGAATCAGCCCCAGCATTTT,CASRKVNQPQHF,.,TRBJ1-5,TRBV2,many
TGCGCCAGCAGCCTCCCCGACTTGAACACTGAAGCTTTCTTT,CASSLPDLNTEAFF,.,TRBJ1-1,TRBV5-1,few
TGTGCCATCAGTGAGGGAGGTATAGCCAAAAACATTCAGTACTTC,CAISEGGIAKNIQYF,.,TRBJ2-4,TRBV10-3,.
TGTGCCAGTAGTTGGGATGTGAACACCGGGGAGCTGTTTTTT,CASSWDVNTGELFF,.,TRBJ2-2,TRBV19,few
TGTGCCAGCAGTGGATTGGGGGAAAGCTCTGGGGGAAACACCATATATTTT,CASSGLGESSGGNTIYF,.,TRBJ1-3,TRBV2,.
TGTGCCAGCAGTCAACAGGGGACCATAACCGGGGAGCTGTTTTTT,CASSQQGTITGELFF,TRBD1,TRBJ2-2,TRBV10-3,.
TGTGCCAGTAGTATTACCCGACAGAACTATGGCCACACCTTC,CASSITRQNYGHTF,.,TRBJ1-2,TRBV19,.
TGTGCCAGCTGGGGACAACTCGGAAACACCATATATTTT,CASWGQLGNTIYF,.,TRBJ1-3,TRBV28,.
TGTGCCAGCAGCCAAGATAAAGGGTATGGCTACACCTTC,CASSQDKGYGYTF,.,TRBJ1-2,TRBV2,.
TGCAGCTCCCCCCTGGGAACAGGAGAAGCTTTCTTT,CSSPLGTGEAFF,.,TRBJ1-1,TRBV29-1,many
TGTGCCAGCAGCTTAGATGGGACAGGGGACGAGCAGTACTTC,CASSLDGTGDEQYF,TRBD1,TRBJ2-7,TRBV7-9,.